Shown below are 26 T cell receptor beta chains from a single sample sequenced in a study of cytomegalovirus exposure and HLA in healthy donors. The PCR was carried out with 60 Vbeta primers and 13 Jbeta primers. Only in-frame clones appear in the TCRdb table, and some are missing; sequencing was by immunoSEQ multiplex PCR. The sample carries 100,000 to 150,000 clones, about four fifths recorded once. Sequences were obtained from PBMCs. Source of these receptors: a man aged 40-49 years in good health and CMV-seronegative.

V and J are TRBV11-1 and TRBJ2-2; TRBD2 aligns across 8 bases. Germline V gene data show CDR1 as SGHAT and CDR2 as FQDESV (reference sequence). The CDR3 sequence is 17 residues long. The V and J ends lost 4 bases and 0 bases, in that order; junction bases with no gene match: 7. CDR3 sequence (DNA): TGTGCCAGCAGCTCGCCCGGGACTAGTTCGAACACCGGGGAGCTGTTTTTT. Translating gives CASSSPGTSSNTGELFF.

This clone was recorded only once. The rearrangement links TRBV7-8 to TRBJ2-5, with TRBD1 identical over 7 bases. The assigned J gene may be wrong: the sequence end matches TRBJ2-7 better. Germline V gene lookup returns CDR1 SGHVS and CDR2 FQNEAQ. CDR3 length: 16 residues. This CDR3 reads CASSLWGQILSYEQYF. The CDR3 DNA reads TGTGCCAGCAGCTTATGGGGACAGATTCTCTCCTACGAGCAGTACTTC.

The chain carries TRBV14 and TRBJ2-5; 10 bases match TRBD2. The germline V gene has CDR1 SGHDN and CDR2 FVKESK. V lost 4 bases and J lost 4; bases outside the gene matches: 6. This CDR3 has 15 amino acids. The CDR3 sequence is CASSPGLAGGETQYF. The CDR3 region has the DNA TGTGCCAGCAGCCCTGGCTTAGCGGGGGGAGAGACCCAGTACTTC.

The chain employs TRBV9 and TRBJ1-2; D unclear. V was cut by 2 bases and J by 1 base, with 12 bases left in between. The germline gives CDR1 SGDLS, CDR2 YYNGEE. This CDR3 has 15 residues. CDR3 residues: CASSVGESVNYGYTF. In DNA, the CDR3 is TGTGCCAGCAGCGTCGGGGAGAGTGTTAACTATGGCTACACCTTC.

The J gene is TRBJ2-3, the V gene TRBV9, with D maybe TRBD2 (5 bases). This CDR3 comprises 14 residues. In germline, CDR1 is SGDLS, CDR2 YYNGEE. The V and J ends lost 2 bases and 0 bases respectively, with 7 bases between them. CDR3 DNA: TGTGCCAGCAGCGTCGAGGGAAGCACAGATACGCAGTATTTT. Translating gives CASSVEGSTDTQYF.

The V gene is TRBV28, the J gene TRBJ2-7, with TRBD1 matching over 8 bases. This CDR3 region has 16 residues. Trimming cost V 2 bases and J 0 bases; bases outside gene matches: 6. From germline, CDR1 is MDHEN and CDR2 SYDVKM. The CDR3 DNA follows: TGTGCCAGCAGTTTAGCGAGGACAGGGAACTCCTACGAGCAGTACTTC. Protein product: CASSLARTGNSYEQYF.

The chain has TRBV4-3 and TRBJ2-5; D gene unclear. V was shortened by 0 bases and J by 2 bases, with 10 bases between the two germline ends. CDR3 length: 15 residues. CDR1 LGHNA and CDR2 YSLEER come from the germline V gene. As DNA, the CDR3 is TGCGCCAGCAGCCAAGATTTAGTCGTTCAAGAGACCCAGTACTTC. Its protein is CASSQDLVVQETQYF.

The chain links TRBV6-5 to TRBJ2-7; 7 nucleotides match TRBD1. The length of the CDR3 is 15 residues. Losses at the gene ends were 6 bases for V and 0 bases for J; bases not matched to a gene: 8. The germline V gene has CDR1 MNHEY and CDR2 SVGAGI. This chain's CDR3 is CASSSYRGSSYEQYF. The CDR3 coding sequence is TGTGCCAGCAGCAGCTACAGGGGAAGCTCCTACGAGCAGTACTTC.

V usage is TRBV29-1 and J usage is TRBJ2-5, with 8 bases fitting TRBD1. Trimming at V came to 6 bases and at J to 4 bases, leaving 4 bases not matched to a gene. Looked up from germline, CDR1 is SQVTM and CDR2 is ANQGSEA. This CDR3 comprises 12 residues. The DNA for the CDR3 is TGCAGCGTCGACAGGGGCAGAGAGACCCAGTACTTC. It codes for CSVDRGRETQYF. The full variable domain, completed using reference TRBV29-1 and TRBJ2-5, is SAVISQKPSRDICQRGTSLTIQCQVDSQVTMMFWYRQQPGQSLTLIATANQGSEATYESGFVIDKFPISRPNLTFSTLTVSNMSPEDSSIYLCSVDRGRETQYFGPGTRLLVL.

The rearrangement joins TRBV5-6 to TRBJ1-5, with unresolved D. Trimming removed 0 bases from V and 9 bases from J, with 10 bases in between. Germline V gene sequence: CDR1 SGHDT, CDR2 YYEEEE. The CDR3 is made up of 13 amino acids. CDR3 nucleotide sequence: TGTGCCAGCAGCTTGGGGCACCCTGGGCCCCAGCATTTT. Protein product: CASSLGHPGPQHF.

The gene calls are TRBV2 and TRBJ1-1, with D perhaps matching TRBD1 (5 bases). Germline CDR1 reads SNHLY; CDR2 reads FYNNEI. CDR3 length: 14 residues. V dropped 5 bases and J dropped 4 bases, with 14 bases sitting between them. The CDR3 DNA reads TGTGCCAGCAGTAGATCAGGGACTGGCACTGAAGCTTTCTTT. Translation: CASSRSGTGTEAFF.

The chain carries TRBV18 and TRBJ2-7; 7 positions match TRBD1. CDR1 is KGHSH, CDR2 LQKENI, per germline. This CDR3 has 14 residues. V dropped 4 bases and J dropped 5; count of bases not matched to a gene: 8. The CDR3 loop is CASSLGQAPNEQYF. DNA for the CDR3: TGTGCCAGCTCACTTGGACAGGCCCCGAACGAGCAGTACTTC.

Note on this clone: Additional DNA sequences in this sample encode the identical CDR3. V gene TRBV6-1 combines with J gene TRBJ1-2; D is ambiguous. The CDR3 consists of 13 residues. Germline CDR1 is MNHNS and CDR2 is SASEGT. The V end lost 6 bases, the J end lost 5 bases, and 13 bases lay between the germline ends. The CDR3 is CASSSAGGYGYTF. CDR3 sequence (DNA): TGTGCCAGCAGCTCGGCGGGCGGATATGGCTACACCTTC.

This clone was seen a few times. The chain combines TRBV28 with TRBJ1-5; a possible D gene is TRBD1 (6 bases). There are 15 residues in the CDR3. Between the trimmed V and J ends, which lost 3 bases and 4 bases, there was a span of 13 bases. CDR1 is MDHEN, CDR2 SYDVKM, per germline. CDR3 DNA sequence: TGTGCCAGCAGTTTTTTGGACAGCCTAAATCAGCCCCAGCATTTT. As protein: CASSFLDSLNQPQHF.

This chain links TRBV19 with TRBJ1-2; D is perhaps TRBD1 (5 bases). Looked up from germline, CDR1 is LNHDA and CDR2 is SQIVND (reference sequence). Between the trimmed V and J ends, which lost 2 bases and 8 bases, there was a span of 24 bases. The CDR3 is 17 residues long. CDR3 sequence (DNA): TGTGCCAGTAGTATACCGGACACACGCTGGGAGGCAGGAGGCTACACCTTC. Amino acid sequence: CASSIPDTRWEAGGYTF.

The V and J genes are TRBV7-2 and TRBJ1-5; 8 bases are a match to TRBD1. CDR3 length: 14 residues. V dropped 5 bases and J dropped 7; count of bases not matched to a gene: 7. Germline assignment: CDR1 SGHTA and CDR2 FQGNSA. CDR3 DNA: TGTGCCAGCAGCCCAGGGGGCGCCGGACAGCCCCAGCATTTT. Translating it yields CASSPGGAGQPQHF.

The chain carries TRBV9 and TRBJ2-3, with D perhaps matching TRBD2 (7 bases). V shed 4 bases and J shed 6 bases, with 18 bases lying between them. The CDR3 contains 15 residues. Germline loops: CDR1 SGDLS, CDR2 YYNGEE. The CDR3, as DNA: TGTGCCAGCAGCCCGGGGGGCCCTCGCGGGGATACGCAGTATTTT. Amino acid sequence: CASSPGGPRGDTQYF.

The chain uses TRBV5-1 and TRBJ1-3, with D tentatively TRBD1 (5 bases). The CDR3 extends over 15 amino acids. Between the trimmed V and J ends, which lost 7 bases and 0 bases, there was a span of 14 bases. From germline, CDR1 is SGHRS and CDR2 YFSETQ. CDR3 DNA sequence: TGCGCCAGCCAAGGAATAACAGGCTCTGGAAACACCATATATTTT. Encoded protein: CASQGITGSGNTIYF.

The table lists this clone with a few counts. This chain links TRBV25-1 with TRBJ1-4; D is perhaps TRBD1 (6 bases). The CDR3 is 15 residues long. Trimming left V 1 base short and J 7 bases short, with 13 bases between. Looked up from germline, CDR1 is MGHDK and CDR2 is SYGVNS. In nucleotides, the CDR3 is TGTGCCAGCAGTGAATTGGGTACAGGGCCTGAAAAACTGTTTTTT. The encoded protein is CASSELGTGPEKLFF.

V gene TRBV19 combines with J gene TRBJ2-6; maybe TRBD2 (7 bases). Per germline, CDR1 LNHDA and CDR2 SQIVND (reference sequence). The CDR3 totals 18 residues. V was cut by 5 bases and J by 0 bases, with 17 bases left in between. The CDR3 protein is CASSLGRGSDSGANVLTF. DNA for the CDR3: TGTGCCAGTAGTCTGGGGAGGGGGAGCGACTCTGGGGCCAACGTCCTGACTTTC.

J is TRBJ1-5 and V is TRBV4-3; no reliable D call. This CDR3 has 15 residues. Trimming removed 0 bases from V and 0 bases from J, with 6 bases in between. The germline gives CDR1 LGHNA, CDR2 YSLEER. The CDR3 protein is CASSQDGDSNQPQHF. The DNA for the CDR3 is TGCGCCAGCAGCCAAGATGGAGATAGCAATCAGCCCCAGCATTTT.

Note on this clone: Sequence at one end of the junction differs from germline and may be a read error. Other nucleotide sequences from this sample produce the same CDR3. The chain employs TRBV7-9 and TRBJ1-1; 10 positions match TRBD1. This CDR3 contains 14 residues. The V gene's germline CDR1 is SEHNR and CDR2 FQNEAQ (reference sequence). CDR3 nucleotide sequence: TGTGCCAGCAGCCAGGGACAGGGGAACACTGAAGCCTTCTTT. Its protein is CASSQGQGNTEAFF.

The chain links TRBV28 to TRBJ2-3, with TRBD2 as a possible D gene (7 bases). V shed 7 bases and J shed 6 bases, with 17 bases lying between them. The CDR3 is made up of 14 amino acids. Germline loops: CDR1 MDHEN, CDR2 SYDVKM. DNA for the CDR3: TGTGCCAGCAACACTTGGGGGGGGGCCGATACGCAGTATTTT. Translated: CASNTWGGADTQYF.

The chain carries TRBV4-3 and TRBJ2-7; TRBD1 matches 7 bases. Germline CDR1 and CDR2: LGHNA and YSLEER. J lost 1 base, V lost 3 bases, and 6 bases had no gene match. This CDR3 is built from 15 residues. CDR3 DNA sequence: TGCGCCAGCAGCCATCTTCAGGGGGAATCCTACGAGCAGTACTTC. Translating it yields CASSHLQGESYEQYF.

CDR3 sequence reads: CASSSSTGGYEQYF. The CDR3 coding sequence is TGTGCCAGCAGCTCCTCAACCGGGGGTTACGAGCAGTACTTC. The chain uses TRBV7-8 and TRBJ2-7; perhaps TRBD2 as D (6 bases). CDR1 SGHVS and CDR2 FQNEAQ come from the germline V gene. This CDR3 has 14 residues. The ends were cut back, 4 bases at V and 4 bases at J, with 14 bases in the middle. The variable domain in full, with the rest retrieved from reference TRBV7-8 and TRBJ2-7, is GAGVSQSPRYKVAKRGQDVALRCDPISGHVSLFWYQQALGQGPEFLTYFQNEAQLDKSGLPSDRFFAERPEGSVSTLKIQRTQQEDSAVYLCASSSSTGGYEQYFGPGTRLTVT.

V gene TRBV4-2 combines with J gene TRBJ1-2; 7 nucleotides line up with TRBD1. The CDR3 consists of 15 residues. V lost 1 base to trimming and J lost 4 bases; unmatched junction nucleotides: 6. The germline V gene encodes CDR1 LGHNA and CDR2 YNFKEQ. In DNA, the CDR3 is TGTGCCAGCAGCCAAGGGCAGGGGGGCGGCTATGGCTACACCTTC. This codes for CASSQGQGGGYGYTF.